The 27 T cell receptor beta chains presented below share a single source sample, sequenced in a study of blood T cell repertoires in COVID-19 (dated by TCRdb to 2020 to 2021). The library was made by the immunoSEQ multiplex PCR assay. TCRdb obtained this table from immuneACCESS and retained in-frame rearrangements with V and J assigned. These tables miss some clones; where compared with another copy, unresolved V genes account for less than half of the shortfall, and the remainder is unexplained. A total of about 200,000 clones appear in this sample, 82% of them only once. About 4.8% of the sample belongs to the ten largest clones. The sequenced sample consisted of peripheral blood. The receptors were gathered from a woman between 65 and 79 years old with COVID-19, enrolled during active disease.

This chain links TRBV3-1 (or the pseudogene TRBV3-2) with TRBJ1-4, with D uncertain. This CDR3 is built from 15 residues. Deletions cut 1 base from V and 2 bases from J, with 8 bases between. CDR1 and CDR2 (germline): LGHDT, YNNKEL (reference sequence). This chain's CDR3 is CASSQVSRTNEKLFF. For the CDR3, the DNA is TGTGCCAGCAGCCAAGTTTCCAGGACTAATGAAAAACTGTTTTTT.

The V call is TRBV21-1, the J call TRBJ2-2; TRBD1, the D gene given by the table, was not confirmed from the DNA. TRBV21-1 is a documented pseudogene. The CDR3 loop spans 18 amino acids. The CDR3: CASRTRENNRGERGELFF. In DNA form, the CDR3 reads TGTGCCAGCAGGACACGCGAGAACAACAGGGGAGAACGCGGGGAGCTGTTTTTT.

This clone was counted only a few times. One end of the junction is discordant with germline, which a read error may explain. The V gene is TRBV11-2, the J gene TRBJ2-7, with 12 positions matching TRBD1. This CDR3 has 13 amino acids. The germline CDR1 and CDR2 sequences are SGHAT and FQNNGV. The CDR3 sequence: CASSSGTGGGPHF. CDR3 nucleotide sequence: TGTGCCAGCAGCTCCGGGACAGGGGGCGGCCCACACTTC.

The chain has TRBV12-3 or TRBV12-4 and TRBJ2-3; 8 positions agree with TRBD1. This CDR3 is 13 amino acids long. Trimming at V came to 6 bases and at J to 3 bases, leaving 2 bases not matched to a gene. CDR3 DNA sequence: TGTGCCAGCAGACGGACAGGGACAGATACGCAGTATTTT. Translated, it gives CASRRTGTDTQYF.

This clone appeared a few times. The chain has TRBV24-1 and TRBJ1-2; D is perhaps TRBD1 (6 bases). This CDR3 region has 11 residues. With 6 bases removed from V and 9 bases from J, the gap between germline ends came to 10 bases. The V gene's germline CDR1 is KGHDR and CDR2 SFDVKD. CDR3 sequence: CATSLGARYTF. CDR3 sequence (DNA): TGTGCCACCAGTCTGGGGGCTCGCTACACCTTC.

V gene TRBV15 combines with J gene TRBJ1-1, with D perhaps TRBD1 (6 bases). CDR1 and CDR2 from the germline V gene are LNHNV and YYDKDF (reference sequence). CDR3 size: 12 residues. The V and J ends lost 6 bases and 6 bases respectively, with 11 bases between them. The CDR3 coding sequence is TGTGCCACCAGGGCAGGGGAAGCTGAAGCTTTCTTT. Residues: CATRAGEAEAFF.

The CDR3 sequence is CAWSVQDNYGYTF. CDR3 DNA sequence: TGTGCCTGGAGTGTACAGGATAACTATGGCTACACCTTC. This chain connects TRBV30 to TRBJ1-2, with a tentative D call TRBD1 (5 bases). The CDR3 totals 13 residues. V lost 0 bases and J 1 base, leaving 6 bases between the germline ends. Germline values: CDR1 GTSNPN, CDR2 SVGIG (reference sequence).

The chain uses TRBV19 and TRBJ2-4, with D possibly TRBD1 on 6 matching bases. Trimming took off 1 base at V and 5 bases at J, with 15 bases between the two ends. This CDR3 is 16 amino acids long. The V gene's germline CDR1 is LNHDA and CDR2 SQIVND (reference sequence). The CDR3 loop reads CASSIARLGAQNIQYF. The CDR3 DNA sequence: TGTGCCAGTAGTATAGCTCGGCTGGGGGCCCAAAACATTCAGTACTTC.

The chain couples TRBV6-2 or TRBV6-3 to TRBJ2-1; 11 bases match TRBD2. Germline CDR1 reads MNHEY; CDR2 reads SVGEGT. The CDR3 runs 20 residues. J lost 0 bases, V lost 6 bases, and 16 bases had no gene match. The chain's CDR3 is CASSPPTRLAGTHSYNEQFF. CDR3 nucleotide sequence: TGTGCCAGCAGCCCCCCCACCCGACTAGCGGGGACCCACTCCTACAATGAGCAGTTCTTC.

The sample holds one count of this clone. V and J are TRBV6-6 and TRBJ1-3; TRBD1 is a possible D gene (6 bases). This CDR3 is 15 amino acids long. Between the trimmed V and J ends, which lost 0 bases and 6 bases, there was a span of 12 bases. In germline, CDR1 is MNHNY, CDR2 SVGAGI (reference sequence). The CDR3 is CASSYSPGEENTIYF. In DNA form, the CDR3 reads TGTGCCAGCAGTTACTCGCCAGGGGAAGAAAACACCATATATTTT.

For the CDR3, the DNA is TGTGCCAGCAAAGAGGGGGCCCAGCCCCAGCATTTT. Its protein product is CASKEGAQPQHF. V gene TRBV28 combines with J gene TRBJ1-5, with 7 bases identical to TRBD1. The CDR3 runs 12 residues. V shed 7 bases and J 7 bases; nucleotides not matched to a gene: 4. Germline values: CDR1 MDHEN, CDR2 SYDVKM.

The chain recombines TRBV6-6 with TRBJ1-6; D not certain. Germline CDR1 and CDR2: MNHNY and SVGAGI (reference sequence). The CDR3 has 14 amino acids. Trimming stripped 6 bases from V and 8 bases from J, with 14 bases between. CDR3 sequence reads: CASRRVGFDSPLHF. In nucleotides, the CDR3 is TGTGCCAGCAGGAGGGTCGGGTTTGATTCACCCCTCCACTTT.

The V gene is TRBV2, the J gene TRBJ2-1; 14 nucleotides align to TRBD2. Germline V gene sequence: CDR1 SNHLY, CDR2 FYNNEI. The CDR3 consists of 20 residues. V lost 4 bases and J lost 9; bases outside the gene matches: 20. This CDR3 is CASSVPRPKTGTSGRSEQFF. CDR3 sequence (DNA): TGTGCCAGCAGTGTACCTAGACCCAAAACCGGGACTAGCGGGAGAAGTGAGCAGTTCTTC.

The chain links TRBV6-2 or TRBV6-3 to TRBJ1-2, with TRBD1 matching over 10 bases. Per the germline V gene, CDR1 is MNHEY and CDR2 is SVGEGT. This CDR3 is built from 16 residues. V was pared by 4 bases and J by 5 bases, with 10 bases of the junction left unmatched. CDR3 protein: CASSSAGTGAPYGYTF. In DNA form, the CDR3 reads TGTGCCAGCAGTTCCGCCGGGACAGGGGCGCCATATGGCTACACCTTC.

CDR3 sequence reads: CASSVVASGNEQFF. For the CDR3, the DNA is TGTGCCAGCAGCGTAGTGGCTAGCGGCAATGAGCAGTTCTTC. This sequence joins TRBV9 and TRBJ2-1; 7 bases agree with TRBD2. Germline CDR1 is SGDLS and CDR2 is YYNGEE. After removal of 0 bases from V and 6 bases from J, the junction contained 3 bases not matched to a gene. The CDR3 runs to 14 residues.

In DNA form, the CDR3 reads TGTGCCAGCAGCTTAGGTCGGGGGACAGGGGGCTACGAGCAGTACTTC. It specifies CASSLGRGTGGYEQYF. The chain links TRBV7-2 to TRBJ2-7, with TRBD1 matching 11 bases. The CDR3 length is 16 residues. Germline loops: CDR1 SGHTA, CDR2 FQGNSA. The J segment lost 3 bases and the V segment lost 1 base, leaving 5 bases of the junction unmatched.

In its sample, this clone was seen once. For the CDR3, the DNA is TGTGCCACCAGTGATGCGGCCAGACGTGGATACAATGAGCAGTTCTTC. Its protein product is CATSDAARRGYNEQFF. The genes are TRBV24-1 and TRBJ2-1; D ambiguous. The CDR3 runs 16 residues. The germline V and J ends were trimmed by 3 bases and 4 bases, with 15 bases remaining between them. CDR1 KGHDR and CDR2 SFDVKD come from the germline V gene.

Only one count was recorded for this clone. The rearrangement links TRBV9 to TRBJ1-6; 8 nucleotides agree with TRBD1. This CDR3 is 15 amino acids long. Losses at the gene ends were 0 bases for V and 8 bases for J; bases not matched to a gene: 4. Germline loops: CDR1 SGDLS, CDR2 YYNGEE. CDR3: CASSVDGTGYSPLHF. The CDR3 bases are TGTGCCAGCAGCGTAGACGGGACAGGCTATTCACCCCTCCACTTT.

The chain links TRBV4-3 to TRBJ1-1; the D gene is possibly TRBD1 (6 bases). Between the trimmed V and J ends, which lost 0 bases and 4 bases, there was a span of 12 bases. This CDR3 contains 15 residues. Germline assignment: CDR1 LGHNA and CDR2 YSLEER. The CDR3 DNA follows: TGCGCCAGCAGCCAAGATGGGGGCTGGGTCACTGAAGCTTTCTTT. Encoded protein: CASSQDGGWVTEAFF.

The sample holds a few counts of this clone. This chain links TRBV5-6 with TRBJ2-1, with 10 bases fitting TRBD2. Germline trimming cut 4 bases from V and 7 bases from J; bases unmatched to any gene: 11. The length of the CDR3 is 16 residues. Per the germline V gene, CDR1 is SGHDT and CDR2 is YYEEEE. For the CDR3, the DNA is TGTGCCAGCAGCGTTGGGCTAGCGGGAGTACGGAATGAGCAGTTCTTC. Encoded protein: CASSVGLAGVRNEQFF.

The gene calls are TRBV7-3 and TRBJ2-7, with D maybe TRBD1 (5 bases). V lost 5 bases and J lost 3, with 14 bases in between. Germline CDR1 is SGHTA and CDR2 is FQGTGA. This CDR3 has 14 residues. This CDR3 reads CASSRGRGGYEQYF. In DNA form, the CDR3 reads TGTGCCAGCAGCCGTGGAAGGGGTGGCTACGAGCAGTACTTC.

V and J are TRBV19 and TRBJ1-1, with 7 positions matching TRBD1. Germline trimming cut 5 bases from V and 1 base from J; bases unmatched to any gene: 4. CDR3 size: 14 residues. Looked up from germline, CDR1 is LNHDA and CDR2 is SQIVND (reference sequence). CDR3 loop: CASSLQGGNTEAFF. The CDR3 DNA follows: TGTGCCAGTAGTCTCCAGGGGGGGAACACTGAAGCTTTCTTT. Full variable domain (remainder filled in from reference TRBV19 and TRBJ1-1): DGGITQSPKYLFRKEGQNVTLSCEQNLNHDAMYWYRQDPGQGLRLIYYSQIVNDFQKGDIAEGYSVSREKKESFPLTVTSAQKNPTAFYLCASSLQGGNTEAFFGQGTRLTVV.

The sample holds a few counts of this clone. This rearrangement joins TRBV27 to TRBJ2-7; no clear D. The CDR3 totals 12 residues. V shed 7 bases and J shed 4 bases, with 11 bases lying between them. Per the germline V gene, CDR1 is MNHEY and CDR2 is SMNVEV (reference sequence). The CDR3 sequence: CASTSSGYEQYF. CDR3 coding DNA: TGTGCCAGCACCTCATCGGGTTACGAGCAGTACTTC.

In DNA, the CDR3 is TGCGCCTCAGCCCCTGAAGATACAGCCCGTTTTCCATATGGCTACACCTTC. This encodes CASAPEDTARFPYGYTF. The genes are TRBV5-1 and TRBJ1-2; no firm D call. The CDR3 is 17 residues long. Per the germline V gene, CDR1 is SGHRS and CDR2 is YFSETQ. The germline V and J ends were trimmed by 10 bases and 5 bases, with 30 bases remaining between them.

The gene calls are TRBV9 and TRBJ2-1; tentative D call: TRBD2 (6 bases). V was trimmed by 4 bases and J by 2 bases, leaving 16 bases between them. The CDR3 totals 16 residues. Germline CDR1 and CDR2: SGDLS and YYNGEE. The CDR3 loop is CASSMGTSLAYNEQFF. The CDR3 DNA is TGTGCCAGCAGCATGGGGACTTCGCTCGCCTACAATGAGCAGTTCTTC.

The rearrangement links TRBV11-2 to TRBJ1-1; 7 bases map to TRBD1. The CDR3 has 15 residues. J gave up 0 bases and V 3 bases, and 4 bases lay outside the gene matches. Germline V gives CDR1 SGHAT, CDR2 FQNNGV. The CDR3 nucleotides read TGTGCCAGCAGCTTGGGGACAGTCATGAACACTGAAGCTTTCTTT. This translates into CASSLGTVMNTEAFF. The full variable domain, its missing parts supplied by reference TRBV11-2 and TRBJ1-1, is EAGVAQSPRYKIIEKRQSVAFWCNPISGHATLYWYQQILGQGPKLLIQFQNNGVVDDSQLPKDRFSAERLKGVDSTLKIQPAKLEDSAVYLCASSLGTVMNTEAFFGQGTRLTVV.

CDR3 sequence reads: CASSSNPYTTIYF. The CDR3 bases are TGTGCCAGCAGCTCGAACCCCTATACCACCATATATTTT. The rearrangement links TRBV7-2 to TRBJ1-3; D is undetermined. The CDR3 is 13 amino acids. The germline V gene encodes CDR1 SGHTA and CDR2 FQGNSA. V lost 4 bases and J lost 9, with 13 bases in between.